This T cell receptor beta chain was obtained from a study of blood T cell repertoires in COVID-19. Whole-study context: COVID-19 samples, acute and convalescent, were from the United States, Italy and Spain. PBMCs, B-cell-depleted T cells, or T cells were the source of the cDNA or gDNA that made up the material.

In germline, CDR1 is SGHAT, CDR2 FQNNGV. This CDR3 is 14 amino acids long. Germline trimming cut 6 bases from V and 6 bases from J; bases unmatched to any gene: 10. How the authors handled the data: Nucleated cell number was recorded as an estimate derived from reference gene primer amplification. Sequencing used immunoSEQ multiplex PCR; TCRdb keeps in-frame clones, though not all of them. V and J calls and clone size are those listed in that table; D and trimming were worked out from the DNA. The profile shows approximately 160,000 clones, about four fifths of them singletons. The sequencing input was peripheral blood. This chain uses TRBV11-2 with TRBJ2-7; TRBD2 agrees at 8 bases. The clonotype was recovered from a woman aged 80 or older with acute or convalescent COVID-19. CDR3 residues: CASRRAGGLVEQYF. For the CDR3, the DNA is TGTGCCAGCAGGAGGGCGGGGGGCCTTGTCGAGCAGTACTTC.